This T cell receptor (beta chain) was sequenced during a study of T-cell memory formation after mild COVID-19. TCRdb reprocessed the 5' RACE reads with MiXCR, giving one entry per CDR3 protein. The sample carries 95,000 to 120,000 distinct CDR3 sequences, about 18% recorded once. This clonotype appeared a few times. Its antigen is unknown. Overall study findings and caveats: Cross-reactive memory seemingly joined, as some responding clones were found in pre-infection memory.

The sequenced sample consisted of PBMCs or a T cell subset sorted from them (not recorded which). The source is a man aged 18 to 30 who had mild COVID-19 (a few samples of this study predate the infection). Cell type and time point are not known.

CDR3 residues: CASSSNPSGKVYF. The CDR3 DNA reads TGTGCCAGCAGTTCCAACCCTTCGGGCAAAGTGTACTTC. The chain links TRBV6-6 to TRBJ2-7, with D unresolved. This CDR3 contains 13 residues. V lost 4 bases to trimming and J lost 12 bases, with 19 bases between them. The germline V gene encodes CDR1 MNHNY and CDR2 SVGAGI (reference sequence).